Below are 24 T cell receptor beta chains sequenced from a single sample in a study of T-cell reconstitution after alpha-beta-depleted transplantation in children. Researchers prepared the TCRbeta library using unique molecular identifiers, the study reports. One entry per CDR3 protein, called by TCRdb with MiXCR from the PCR reads. The table has 500,000 or so distinct CDR3 sequences, about 31% seen once; the top ten hold 2% to 2.5%. The starting material was PBMCs from the stem cell graft donor, obtained from the stem cell graft. The source of these receptors is a human donor who donated a stem cell graft to a child with aplastic anemia.

The CDR3, as DNA: TGTGCCAGCAGCTTAGAGGGGTCTGGGTTATATGGCTACACCTTC. It is translated as CASSLEGSGLYGYTF. The J gene is TRBJ1-2, the V gene TRBV7-2, with D perhaps matching TRBD1 (5 bases). Trimming removed 1 base from V and 5 bases from J, with 14 bases in between. This CDR3 has 15 residues. Germline CDR1 reads SGHTA; CDR2 reads FQGNSA. Variable domain in full (rest from reference TRBV7-2 and TRBJ1-2): GAGVSQSPSNKVTEKGKDVELRCDPISGHTALYWYRQSLGQGLEFLIYFQGNSAPDKSGLPSDRFSAERTGGSVSTLTIQRTQQEDSAVYLCASSLEGSGLYGYTFGSGTRLTVV.

This clonotype showed up just a few times. The rearrangement links TRBV10-2 to TRBJ1-1, with D maybe TRBD1 (5 bases). V dropped 8 bases and J dropped 5 bases, with 27 bases sitting between them. This CDR3 has 17 residues. From germline, CDR1 is WSHSY and CDR2 SAAADI. The CDR3: CASSLRGVAGSGTEAFF. The DNA for the CDR3 is TGCGCCAGCTCTTTGAGAGGGGTTGCGGGGAGCGGAACTGAAGCTTTCTTT.

This chain joins TRBV25-1 and TRBJ2-1; D is uncertain. This CDR3 comprises 15 residues. The V gene's germline CDR1 is MGHDK and CDR2 SYGVNS. Trimming removed 2 bases at V and 9 bases at J, with 17 bases between. The CDR3 DNA sequence: TGTGCCAGCAGTGAAAAGGTGAACGAATGGGCTGAGCAGTTCTTC. This codes for CASSEKVNEWAEQFF.

This clonotype came up many times. The V gene is TRBV7-2, the J gene TRBJ2-5, with 13 bases that match TRBD2. V lost 3 bases and J lost 12; bases outside the gene matches: 7. The CDR3 length is 14 residues. Germline CDR1 and CDR2: SGHTA and FQGNSA. The CDR3 loop reads CASSFKGLAGPEYF. DNA of the CDR3: TGTGCCAGCAGCTTCAAGGGACTAGCGGGGCCCGAGTACTTC.

This chain uses TRBV19 with TRBJ2-7, with D possibly being TRBD2 (7 bases). From germline, CDR1 is LNHDA and CDR2 SQIVND (reference sequence). Trimming cost V 6 bases and J 3 bases, with 21 bases left between them. The CDR3 has 16 amino acids. This CDR3 is CASSGAGASGSYEQYF. For the CDR3, the DNA is TGTGCCAGTAGCGGCGCGGGGGCTAGCGGAAGCTACGAGCAGTACTTC.

The CDR3 spells CSAWDRGNSNQPQHF. CDR3 nucleotides: TGCAGTGCTTGGGACAGGGGGAATAGCAATCAGCCCCAGCATTTT. This chain uses TRBV20-1 with TRBJ1-5; 11 positions agree with TRBD1. The V segment lost 5 bases and the J segment 0 bases; nucleotides outside the gene matches: 3. The CDR3 sequence is 15 residues long. CDR1 is DFQATT and CDR2 is SNEGSKA in the germline V gene (reference sequence).

This clonotype was detected a few times. V and J are TRBV21-1 and TRBJ2-7. TRBV21-1 is an annotated pseudogene. The CDR3 contains 16 residues. CDR3 sequence reads: CASSKPLSFLDGEQYV. The CDR3 DNA is TGTGCCAGCAGCAAACCTCTCAGTTTTTTGGACGGCGAGCAGTACGTC.

This clonotype was counted a single time. The CDR3 reads CSASALAQETQYF. In DNA form, the CDR3 reads TGCAGTGCCTCAGCGCTAGCACAAGAGACCCAGTACTTC. V is TRBV20-1 and J is TRBJ2-5; possibly TRBD2 for D (5 bases). The germline CDR1 and CDR2 sequences are DFQATT and SNEGSKA (reference sequence). The CDR3 spans 13 residues. V was trimmed by 6 bases and J by 2 bases, leaving 13 bases between them.

The chain joins TRBV12-3 or TRBV12-4 to TRBJ2-7; TRBD1 agrees at 11 bases. After removal of 4 bases from V and 5 bases from J, the junction contained 7 bases not matched to a gene. CDR3 length: 15 amino acids. DNA for the CDR3: TGTGCCAGCAGTTGGTACCGGGACAGGGGGAACGAGCAGTACTTC. Translated: CASSWYRDRGNEQYF.

The chain recombines TRBV11-2 with TRBJ1-2; 9 bases agree with TRBD1. The junction had 15 bases not matched to a gene; V was cut back by 5 bases and J by 8 bases. CDR1 is SGHAT, CDR2 FQNNGV, per germline. CDR3 length: 16 amino acids. CDR3 coding DNA: TGTGCCAGCAGCCCCTACCCCGGGACAGGGACGTCGGGCTACACCTTC. Protein sequence: CASSPYPGTGTSGYTF.

The sample holds a few counts of this clonotype. This chain connects TRBV19 to TRBJ2-2; 10 bases line up with TRBD1. CDR3 length: 15 amino acids. The ends lost 6 bases at V and 3 bases at J; junction bases unmatched: 4. The germline CDR1 and CDR2 sequences are LNHDA and SQIVND (reference sequence). CDR3 region: CASRGTGVYTGELFF. The CDR3 DNA reads as TGTGCCAGTAGGGGGACAGGGGTGTACACCGGGGAGCTGTTTTTT.

This clonotype was seen at least ten times. V usage is TRBV20-1 and J usage is TRBJ2-1; 15 bases map to TRBD2. CDR1 and CDR2 (germline): DFQATT, SNEGSKA (reference sequence). This CDR3 is built from 15 residues. V gave up 6 bases and J gave up 5 bases; unmatched junction bases: 5. The CDR3 here is CSAWTSGRAHNEQFF. The CDR3 nucleotides are TGCAGTGCGTGGACTAGCGGGAGGGCCCACAATGAGCAGTTCTTC.

In this sample, this clonotype turned up a few times. The V and J genes are TRBV14 and TRBJ2-2; D gene unclear. Looked up from germline, CDR1 is SGHDN and CDR2 is FVKESK. V lost 4 bases and J lost 2, with 14 bases in between. The CDR3 is made up of 16 amino acids. Written as DNA, the CDR3 is TGTGCCAGCAGCCCCCGCAGCTCACGAAACACCGGGGAGCTGTTTTTT. Translation gives CASSPRSSRNTGELFF.

The rearrangement links TRBV4-3 to TRBJ1-2, with no clear D. V was clipped by 1 base and J by 5 bases, with 8 bases between them. Germline loops: CDR1 LGHNA, CDR2 YSLEER. The CDR3 is 13 residues long. The CDR3 protein is CASSQGYPYGYTF. In DNA form, the CDR3 reads TGCGCCAGCAGCCAAGGCTATCCTTATGGCTACACCTTC.

The genes are TRBV5-4 and TRBJ1-6, with unresolved D. The germline V gene encodes CDR1 SGHNT and CDR2 YYREEE (reference sequence). The CDR3 has 14 amino acids. V lost 0 bases and J 11 bases, leaving 12 bases between the germline ends. The CDR3 bases are TGTGCCAGCAGCTTGGAAAGCTCCGGGACACCCCTCCACTTT. It specifies CASSLESSGTPLHF.

This clonotype was counted many times. This chain joins TRBV12-3 or TRBV12-4 and TRBJ1-1, with 7 bases lining up with TRBD1. Trimming removed 5 bases from V and 1 base from J; junction bases left unmatched: 4. The CDR3 spans 14 residues. Here the CDR3 reads CASSRQGTNTEAFF. The CDR3 DNA reads as TGTGCCAGCAGTAGACAGGGTACGAACACTGAAGCTTTCTTT.

The rearrangement links TRBV15 to TRBJ1-5; no reliable D call. Between the trimmed V and J ends, which lost 1 base and 4 bases, there was a span of 8 bases. The CDR3 consists of 14 residues. Germline V lookup: CDR1 LNHNV, CDR2 YYDKDF (reference sequence). The CDR3: CATSRARQNQPQHF. CDR3 DNA: TGTGCCACCAGCAGAGCGCGGCAGAATCAGCCCCAGCATTTT.

This clonotype showed up many times. The V call is TRBV6-5, the J call TRBJ2-7; no definite D call. The CDR3 loop spans 15 amino acids. Germline loops: CDR1 MNHEY, CDR2 SVGAGI. Trimming took 0 bases from V and 2 from J, leaving 11 bases between them. The CDR3 nucleotides read TGTGCCAGCAGTTACTCCCGGGTCACAGCCTACGAGCAGTACTTC. It yields the protein CASSYSRVTAYEQYF.

The gene calls are TRBV9 and TRBJ2-7, with TRBD2 identical over 8 bases. Germline CDR1 is SGDLS and CDR2 is YYNGEE. This CDR3 has 17 residues. J was trimmed by 3 bases and V by 1 base; bases with no gene match: 12. CDR3 nucleotide sequence: TGTGCCAGCAGCGTAACGACCGGACTAGCTGCTCTCTACGAGCAGTACTTC. Amino acid sequence: CASSVTTGLAALYEQYF.

This clonotype has a count of ten or more. V usage is TRBV24-1 and J usage is TRBJ2-1, with D perhaps matching TRBD1 or TRBD2 (5 bases each). The CDR3 sequence is 13 residues long. In germline, CDR1 is KGHDR, CDR2 SFDVKD. The ends were cut back, 9 bases at V and 8 bases at J, with 16 bases in the middle. This chain's CDR3 is CATGTPNLYEQFF. Written as DNA, the CDR3 is TGTGCCACCGGGACCCCGAATTTATATGAGCAGTTCTTC.

The chain recombines TRBV5-5 with TRBJ1-5, with no clear D. CDR1 SGHKS and CDR2 YYEKEE come from the germline V gene (reference sequence). V lost 0 bases and J lost 3, with 10 bases in between. The CDR3 is made up of 15 amino acids. This CDR3 is CASSLDGRINQPQHF. In nucleotides, the CDR3 is TGTGCCAGCAGCTTGGATGGCAGGATCAATCAGCCCCAGCATTTT.

This chain links TRBV7-6 with TRBJ2-6; 7 nucleotides line up with TRBD1. There are 17 residues in the CDR3. CDR1 is SGHVS and CDR2 is FNYEAQ in the germline V gene. V was clipped by 6 bases and J by 1 base; unmatched bases: 9. This CDR3 reads CASSLGQWPSGANVLTF. For the CDR3, the DNA is TGTGCCAGCAGTCTGGGACAGTGGCCTTCTGGGGCCAACGTCCTGACTTTC.

The rearrangement uses TRBV5-1 and TRBJ2-1; weak D call: TRBD2 (6 bases). From germline, CDR1 is SGHRS and CDR2 YFSETQ. The CDR3 length is 14 residues. The germline V and J ends were trimmed by 2 bases and 3 bases, with 9 bases remaining between them. The CDR3 region is CASSLGTVYNEQFF. CDR3 DNA: TGCGCCAGCAGCTTAGGGACTGTCTACAATGAGCAGTTCTTC.

V is TRBV4-3 and J is TRBJ2-1, with D tentatively TRBD2 (6 bases). Germline V gene sequence: CDR1 LGHNA, CDR2 YSLEER. Trimming took 5 bases from V and 6 from J, leaving 17 bases between them. The CDR3 has 15 amino acids. The CDR3 is CASSRLTSTSNEQFF. In nucleotides, the CDR3 is TGCGCCAGCAGCAGATTAACTAGCACCTCCAATGAGCAGTTCTTC.